Given below is one T cell receptor (beta chain) in context. Its cognate antigen is unknown. This entry is derived from a study of T cell responses to AZD1222 COVID-19 vaccine. Here immunoSEQ multiplex PCR was the method, and the copy in TCRdb shows in-frame clones only, minus some. Of 100,000 to 150,000 clones in the sample, over 70% were seen once. This CDR3 is built from 13 residues. V shed 3 bases and J shed 5 bases, with 10 bases lying between them. The germline CDR1 and CDR2 sequences are LNHDA and SQIVND (reference sequence). The study's findings and limits: Clonal diversity was possibly underestimated, and the donors were mostly white British, with more females. Only 5 or 6 individuals given AZD1222 were seropositive at baseline. Nearly half of unique spike-specific TCRs reportedly avoided B.1.351 and B.1.1.7 mutated regions. Scientists sampled the repertoires only once the peak T cell response had passed.

This chain connects TRBV19 to TRBJ1-2, with D maybe TRBD1 (5 bases). Source: peripheral blood, taken on day 0 of AZD1222 vaccination. The source of this sequence is an adult in good health. The CDR3 reads CASSMTVDYGYTF. The CDR3 DNA is TGTGCCAGTAGTATGACAGTTGATTATGGCTACACCTTC.